This T cell receptor beta chain was retrieved from a study of blood T cell repertoires in COVID-19. Across the whole study: Samples representing acute and convalescent COVID-19 were sourced from the United States, Italy and Spain.

The method was immunoSEQ multiplex PCR; TCRdb's version includes in-frame clones alone and lacks a portion of them. The data contain about 160,000 clones, around 84% of them singletons. The CDR3 loop spans 13 amino acids. The V and J ends lost 7 bases and 3 bases respectively, with 12 bases between them. Germline-derived CDR1 and CDR2 are MGHDK and SYGVNS. This receptor was obtained from a man aged 50 or older who had recovered from COVID-19. The chain uses TRBV25-1 and TRBJ1-1; no definite D call. Sequencing input: PBMCs or T cells enriched from blood (not recorded which). The CDR3 loop reads CASMGAWDTEAFF. The CDR3 nucleotides are TGTGCCAGCATGGGAGCATGGGACACTGAAGCTTTCTTT.